This T cell receptor (beta chain) was identified in a study of blood T cell repertoires in COVID-19. The germline V gene encodes CDR1 SGHTA and CDR2 FQGNSA. This CDR3 has 14 residues. Deletions cut 2 bases from V and 3 bases from J, with 11 bases between. Generated by immunoSEQ multiplex PCR, the TCRdb table keeps only in-frame clones and is missing some. This sample has roughly 120,000 clones, with approximately 79% found just once. The sequenced sample consisted of peripheral blood. The gene calls are TRBV7-2 and TRBJ2-7; D may be TRBD2 (5 bases). The source of this sequence is an elderly woman with active or convalescent COVID-19. The CDR3 nucleotides read TGTGCCAGCAGCTTAAGGCTACGGGACTACGAGCAGTACTTC. As protein: CASSLRLRDYEQYF.